One sample yielded the 18 T cell receptor beta chains listed below, sequenced in a study of T cells after yellow fever vaccination (dated by TCRdb to about 2019). What the treatment or condition label conveys for this sample: live attenuated yellow fever vaccine strain. Libraries were built with 5' RACE. Reads for this sample came from an Illumina HiSeq 2500. TCRdb reprocessed the public reads (quality trimming at Q25 with fastp, clone calling with MiXCR) and kept in-frame beta chains. Identical CDR3 protein sequences are pooled into one entry, listed with their most common genes and DNA. The sample table contains 50,000 to 75,000 distinct CDR3 sequences; only one count was recorded for around 6.5% of them. Clones ranked in the top ten supply 30% to 40% of the sample. The source was CD8+ T cells sorted from PBMCs, collected on the day of the first yellow fever vaccination. Receptors were obtained from a man aged 18-30 years who received the YFV17D yellow fever vaccine.

At least ten counts were recorded for this clonotype. The rearrangement joins TRBV28 to TRBJ2-7; D unclear. V gave up 8 bases and J gave up 5 bases, with 4 bases separating them. Germline lookup yields CDR1 MDHEN and CDR2 SYDVKM. The CDR3 is made up of 9 amino acids. The CDR3 loop is CASRHEQYV. Written as DNA, the CDR3 is TGTGCCAGCCGCCACGAGCAGTACGTC.

Concerning this clonotype itself: A single base separates this from a much larger clone, so it may be a read error. This sequence joins TRBV28 and TRBJ2-1; D is perhaps TRBD1 (7 bases). V lost 10 bases and J lost 5, with 18 bases in between. Germline V gives CDR1 MDHEN, CDR2 SYDVKM. The CDR3 loop spans 14 amino acids. In nucleotides, the CDR3 is TGTGCCATGGGCCCGCGGGGACAGCACAATGAGCAGTTCTTC. Translated: CAMGPRGQHNEQFF. Full variable domain (outside the CDR3, taken from reference TRBV28 and TRBJ2-1): DVKVTQSSRYLVKRTGEKVFLECVQDMDHENMFWYRQDPGLGLRLIYFSYDVKMKEKGDIPEGYSVSREKKERFSLILESASTNQTSMYLCAMGPRGQHNEQFFGPGTRLTVL.

Notes on this clonotype: Just one base apart from a much larger clone, this may be a read error. The V and J genes are TRBV28 and TRBJ2-5, with 9 bases aligning to TRBD2. The CDR3 has 15 amino acids. In germline, CDR1 is MDHEN, CDR2 SYDVKM. CDR3 region: CANSLASGDGETQYF. The CDR3 DNA follows: TGTGCCAACAGTTTGGCTAGCGGGGATGGAGAGACCCAGTACTTC.

About this clonotype: Just one base apart from a much larger clone, this may be a read error. The genes are TRBV6-2 or TRBV6-3 and TRBJ2-1; D perhaps matches TRBD1 (5 bases). From germline, CDR1 is MNHEY and CDR2 SVGEGT. The ends were cut back, 5 bases at V and 0 bases at J, with 11 bases in the middle. CDR3 length: 15 amino acids. The DNA for the CDR3 is TGTGCCAGCAGTCACGGACACAGCTCCTACAATGAGCAGTTCTTC. Translation gives CASSHGHSSYNEQFF.

This clonotype has at least ten counts. The genes are TRBV6-5 and TRBJ2-1; D might be TRBD1 or TRBD2, each matching 5 bases. The CDR3 spans 14 residues. V lost 7 bases to trimming and J lost 4 bases, with 14 bases between them. Germline assignment: CDR1 MNHEY and CDR2 SVGAGI. CDR3 loop: CASTRDGSYNEQFF. The CDR3 DNA follows: TGTGCCAGCACCCGGGACGGATCGTACAATGAGCAGTTCTTC.

This clonotype came up many times. The junction shows a germline mismatch at one end, possibly a read error. The chain joins TRBV6-1 to TRBJ2-7; possibly TRBD1 for D (6 bases). This CDR3 is built from 15 residues. Germline values: CDR1 MNHNS, CDR2 SASEGT. Here the CDR3 reads CASSETGSEALRPNF. CDR3 DNA sequence: TGTGCCAGCAGTGAAACAGGGAGCGAAGCCCTACGTCCGAACTTC.

There are a few counts of this clonotype. The chain employs TRBV7-9 and TRBJ2-5, with 8 nucleotides matching TRBD2. The CDR3 spans 16 residues. Per the germline V gene, CDR1 is SEHNR and CDR2 is FQNEAQ (reference sequence). Unmatched junction bases numbered 11, after V lost 8 bases and J lost 0 bases. Here the CDR3 DNA reads TGTGCCAGCGCTCCCCGGGGGGGGGCGGACCAAGAGACCCAGTACTTC. It is translated as CASAPRGGADQETQYF.

This clonotype was counted only a few times. The chain employs TRBV7-9 and TRBJ1-6; the match to TRBD1 covers 9 bases. This CDR3 has 14 amino acids. With V trimmed by 5 bases and J by 9 bases, 5 bases remained unmatched. The germline CDR1 and CDR2 sequences are SEHNR and FQNEAQ (reference sequence). Written as DNA, the CDR3 is TGTGCCAGCAGCCGGGGACAGGGTAGTTCACCCCTCCACTTT. Amino acids: CASSRGQGSSPLHF.

The CDR3 loop is CASSGLETQYF. In nucleotides, the CDR3 is TGTGCCAGCAGTGGCCTTGAGACCCAGTACTTC. This chain connects TRBV25-1 to TRBJ2-5, with no clear D. The V and J ends lost 4 bases and 5 bases respectively, with 5 bases between them. Germline assignment: CDR1 MGHDK and CDR2 SYGVNS. This CDR3 contains 11 residues.

In this sample, this clonotype turned up many times. The V and J genes are TRBV5-1 and TRBJ2-3, with 11 bases lining up with TRBD1. The CDR3 sequence is 15 residues long. In germline, CDR1 is SGHRS, CDR2 YFSETQ. V lost 0 bases and J lost 4; bases outside the gene matches: 1. Written as DNA, the CDR3 is TGCGCCAGCAGCTTGGAGGGACAGGGGGCAGATACGCAGTATTTT. Protein sequence: CASSLEGQGADTQYF.

This clonotype was counted between two and nine times. CDR3 in amino acids: CASSLVDGYTF. The CDR3 DNA reads as TGTGCCAGCAGCTTAGTCGATGGCTACACCTTC. This sequence joins TRBV7-2 and TRBJ1-2; D ambiguous. Germline loops: CDR1 SGHTA, CDR2 FQGNSA. This CDR3 contains 11 residues. Trimming shortened V by 1 base and J by 6 bases, and 3 bases separated the two germline ends.

This clonotype was observed many times. This chain connects TRBV6-6 to TRBJ2-7; 7 bases align to TRBD1. The ends lost 4 bases at V and 2 bases at J; junction bases unmatched: 8. The CDR3 consists of 15 residues. Per the germline V gene, CDR1 is MNHNY and CDR2 is SVGAGI (reference sequence). In DNA form, the CDR3 reads TGTGCCAGCAGTTTCTACAGGGGAAACCCCTACGAGCAGTACTTC. Its protein product is CASSFYRGNPYEQYF.

V and J are TRBV3-1 and TRBJ1-2; perhaps TRBD1 as D (5 bases). The CDR3 sequence is 15 residues long. The germline V gene has CDR1 LGHDT and CDR2 YNNKEL (reference sequence). With 4 bases removed from V and 3 bases from J, the gap between germline ends came to 15 bases. The CDR3 DNA reads TGTGCCAGCAGCCCGGGGGAGGGGAACTACTATGGCTACACCTTC. Its translation: CASSPGEGNYYGYTF.

Concerning this clonotype itself: The junction and the germline gene differ at one end; a read error may be behind it. The chain uses TRBV7-7 and TRBJ2-1; the D is unclear. Per the germline V gene, CDR1 is SSHAT and CDR2 is FNYEAQ (reference sequence). This CDR3 comprises 15 residues. The CDR3 sequence is CASSEHPYGNNEQFF. CDR3 sequence (DNA): TGTGCTAGCAGCGAACACCCTTACGGAAACAATGAGCAGTTCTTC.

The sample holds a few counts of this clonotype. The gene calls are TRBV5-1 and TRBJ2-3; either TRBD1 or TRBD2 may supply D (5 bases each). Per germline, CDR1 SGHRS and CDR2 YFSETQ. CDR3 length equals 15 residues. Trimming shortened V by 0 bases and J by 3 bases, and 11 bases separated the two germline ends. CDR3 nucleotides: TGCGCCAGCAGCTTGGTGGGGGTTGTAACAGATACGCAGTATTTT. Translated: CASSLVGVVTDTQYF.

This clonotype was seen only a few times. CDR3: CASSPVGGRDPGELFF. The CDR3 DNA follows: TGTGCCAGCAGTCCCGTAGGGGGTCGGGATCCCGGGGAGCTGTTTTTT. The chain has TRBV12-3 or TRBV12-4 and TRBJ2-2, with D possibly TRBD1 on 6 matching bases. V was shortened by 5 bases and J by 6 bases, with 19 bases between the two germline ends. The CDR3 spans 16 residues.

This clonotype was seen at least ten times. V is TRBV7-3 and J is TRBJ1-4, with D unresolved. Germline V gene data show CDR1 as SGHTA and CDR2 as FQGTGA. CDR3 length equals 15 residues. Trimming removed 0 bases at V and 6 bases at J, with 11 bases between. The CDR3 is CASSLTGNGYEKLFF. Here the CDR3 DNA reads TGTGCCAGCAGCTTAACTGGGAATGGGTATGAAAAACTGTTTTTT.

The sample holds many counts of this clonotype. The chain combines TRBV7-9 with TRBJ1-1, with D unclear. In germline, CDR1 is SEHNR, CDR2 FQNEAQ (reference sequence). Trimming took off 5 bases at V and 5 bases at J, with 6 bases between the two ends. The CDR3 consists of 11 residues. CDR3 bases: TGTGCCAGCAGCCCGTGGACTGAAGCTTTCTTT. It encodes CASSPWTEAFF.